Described below is a single TCR beta chain sequence and its context. Its antigen is unknown. No clone much larger than this one lies a single base away; base qualities are absent. The data belong to a study of post-analysis software for immune sequencing data (dated by TCRdb to about 2015). Study-wide context: Recorded disease courses included relapsing-remitting, secondary progressive and progressive-relapsing multiple sclerosis, with some patients lacking subtype annotation. A subset of samples was prepared in parallel using single-end sample barcoding, then pooled and co-amplified after Illumina adapter ligation. Patient repertoires were compared against over ten previously published healthy control repertoires from donors aged about 6 to 25 years.

On the study overall, not on this receptor specifically: Strong co-clustering of samples prepared in the same batch was shown by direct clustering with F measure, prompting a batch-effect correction. The control group was slightly older than the multiple sclerosis patient group. Significantly lower normalized Chao1 diversity was found in multiple sclerosis patients than in controls, suggesting substantial peripheral T-cell clonal expansion.

Libraries were made using PCR. TCRdb lists the instrument as Illumina HiSeq 2500. Unique molecular identifiers were incorporated into TCR beta cDNA libraries to reduce PCR and sequencing biases. Every 1 to 10 million input T cells yielded approximately 500,000 cDNA molecules, meaning each molecule approximated one T cell. The patient libraries were prepared and sequenced using the same protocol as the earlier healthy control dataset. Samples belonging to the same batch were prepared together, multiplexed and sequenced on a shared HiSeq lane. The paper's processing steps were these. MIGEC handled the raw barcoded reads, throwing out single-read molecular identifier groups before consensus assembly and CDR3 extraction. Clonotype tables were post-analysed with VDJtools, and diversity was normalized by down-sampling all datasets to the smallest sample size. Repertoire overlap clustering matched CDR3 amino acid but not nucleotide sequences to correct batch-related cross-sample contamination. TCRdb itself trimmed the public reads at Q25 with fastp, ran MiXCR and retained productive beta chains. Identical CDR3 protein sequences are pooled into one entry, listed with their most common genes and DNA. TCRdb assigned the V and J calls; the authors' analysis was not used. The sample table records under 900,000 distinct CDR3 sequences; around 53% of these occur just once. In total, the top ten clones hold approximately 4.2% of the sample.

TCR beta repertoires were profiled from peripheral blood of roughly 13 young patients with multiple sclerosis to demonstrate the VDJtools post-analysis software. The multiple sclerosis patients were children and adolescents ranging in age from roughly 6 to 16 years. This TCR came from a girl between 5 and 17 years old with multiple sclerosis. The sequencing sample was made of blood.

The CDR3 has the sequence CASNEGASYNEQYF. The bases read TGTGCCAGCAATGAGGGGGCCTCCTACAATGAGCAGTACTTC. Here the chain combines TRBV12-3 or TRBV12-4 and TRBJ2-7, and TRBD1 aligns with 7 junction nucleotides. From its cysteine to its phenylalanine, the CDR3 spans 14 amino acids. The retained sequence is limited to the CDR3, 42 bases, with the frame set at the first base. V is pruned by 7 bases and J by 7 bases, leaving 13 bases of the junction without a gene match.